The sequence of this T cell receptor beta chain was determined in a study of blood T cells in healthy people across ages (dated by TCRdb to between 2014 and 2016). Turning to the overall study: In model experiments, template switching captured about one uniquely barcoded TCR beta cDNA molecule for every two T cells. To track age-related changes in TCR beta repertoire diversity, the study relied on deep sequencing normalized with unique cDNA molecular identifiers. Four age groups were formed from the donors: young (average 16 years), middle-aged (just under 40), aged (roughly 59) and long-lived (approximately 78). Donors of different ages were randomly distributed across sequencing lanes to avoid experimental bias. For two donors (one aged 18 to 29 and one aged 80 or older), the study analyzed two additional independent replicas of 1 million unique cDNA reads from the same blood draw. Here is what the overall study found, with its caveats: Total diversity estimates from one million sequenced T cells were considered lower bounds and underestimates. Compared with the aged group, the long-lived group had more naive CD4+ T cells, fewer expanded clones and increased TCR diversity, suggesting age selection. Bulk unsorted PBMC profiling prevented conclusive comparison of naive and antigen-experienced compartments. The CMV infection status of donors was not known, potentially confounding age-related changes in expanded clonotypes. Observed TCR beta diversity per million T cells fell roughly linearly with age, and a significant reduction was already apparent by age approximately 40. Observed TCR beta diversity correlated strongly with the percentage of naive T cells measured by flow cytometry.

This clonotype has ten or more counts. The antigen it binds to is not known. There are no base qualities to consult, and no much larger clone falls within one base. Donors were roughly 40 systemically healthy Caucasian individuals from Russia aged roughly 6 to 100 years. Around 9.9 milliliters of peripheral blood were collected from each donor into EDTA-treated Vacutainer tubes. Ficoll-Paque density-gradient centrifugation was used to isolate PBMCs, with at least 7 million obtained per sample. Trizol reagent was used to extract total RNA from the PBMCs, yielding at least 5 micrograms per sample. The percentages of naive CD45RAhigh/CD27high T cells were determined by flow cytometry on a PBMC aliquot from every donor. Receptor libraries were prepared by 5' RACE. The sample was run on an Illumina HiSeq 2500. The second PCR ran for about 7 to 11 cycles and used a J-beta primer mix along with a sample-barcoded 5' primer. Each TCR beta cDNA molecule received a unique molecular identifier from a template-switch 5' adaptor carrying 12 random nucleotides. At least 3 million CDR3-containing paired-end reads were obtained from each sample. First-strand cDNA was synthesized from all RNA with the Mint cDNA synthesis kit, primed by a TRBC-specific oligonucleotide. All cDNA was treated with uracil-DNA glycosylase and then went through a first 18-cycle PCR with the universal primers M1SS and BC2_uni_R. Regarding the original processing steps: For normalization, 1 million high-quality reads, each with a distinct molecular identifier, were randomly selected from each sample. Reads with shared molecular identifiers were discarded instead of being binned into consensus sequences. MiTCR, set to a Q25 quality threshold and the strictest error-elimination algorithm, was used for CDR3 identification, clonotype clustering and error correction. Lower-bound total TCR beta diversity was estimated with a nonparametric unseen species model using Euler transformation. Using fastp trimming at Q25 and MiXCR clonotype assembly, TCRdb reanalyzed the public sequencing data and kept in-frame beta chains. Rows with a matching CDR3 protein are joined into one entry that keeps the most common DNA and genes. TCRdb assigned the V and J calls; the authors' analysis was not used. The sample records 800,000 to 950,000 distinct CDR3 sequences, 36% of which are singletons. The ten largest make up 10% to 15% of the sample.

Germline trimming: 3 bases from V, 3 bases from J; junction bases outside gene matches: 2. Including the terminal cysteine and phenylalanine, the CDR3 comprises 13 residues. Kept here is only the CDR3 DNA, which spans 39 bases and is read in frame from base 1. Via the germline V gene (reference sequence), CDR1 is DFQATT and CDR2 SNEGSKA. Sequencing was done on a sample of blood. This chain is built from TRBV20-1 and TRBJ1-2, with TRBD1 matching 9 junction bases. The receptor was derived from a man younger than 30 in good health. The DNA sequence is as follows: TGCAGTGCTAGGACAGGGGGGGACTATGGCTACACCTTC. Its translation reads: CSARTGGDYGYTF.